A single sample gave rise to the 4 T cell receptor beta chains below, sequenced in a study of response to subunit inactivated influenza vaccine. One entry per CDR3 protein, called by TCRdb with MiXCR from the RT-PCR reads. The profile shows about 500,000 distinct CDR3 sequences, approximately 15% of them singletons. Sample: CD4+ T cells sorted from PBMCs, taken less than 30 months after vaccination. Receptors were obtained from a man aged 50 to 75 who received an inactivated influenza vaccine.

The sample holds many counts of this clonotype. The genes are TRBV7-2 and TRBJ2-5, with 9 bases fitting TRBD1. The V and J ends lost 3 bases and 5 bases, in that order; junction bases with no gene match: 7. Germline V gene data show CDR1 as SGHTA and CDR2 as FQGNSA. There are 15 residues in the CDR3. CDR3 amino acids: CASSLNRGQVETQYF. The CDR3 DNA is TGTGCCAGCAGCTTGAACAGGGGGCAGGTGGAGACCCAGTACTTC.

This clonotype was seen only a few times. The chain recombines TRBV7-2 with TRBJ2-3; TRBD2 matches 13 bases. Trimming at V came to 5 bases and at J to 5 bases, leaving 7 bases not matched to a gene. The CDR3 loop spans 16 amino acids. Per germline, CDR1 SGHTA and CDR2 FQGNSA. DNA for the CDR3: TGTGCCAGCAGCATGAGACTAGCGGGAGGCGGAGATACGCAGTATTTT. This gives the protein CASSMRLAGGGDTQYF. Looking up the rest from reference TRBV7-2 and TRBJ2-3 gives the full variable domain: GAGVSQSPSNKVTEKGKDVELRCDPISGHTALYWYRQSLGQGLEFLIYFQGNSAPDKSGLPSDRFSAERTGGSVSTLTIQRTQQEDSAVYLCASSMRLAGGGDTQYFGPGTRLTVL.

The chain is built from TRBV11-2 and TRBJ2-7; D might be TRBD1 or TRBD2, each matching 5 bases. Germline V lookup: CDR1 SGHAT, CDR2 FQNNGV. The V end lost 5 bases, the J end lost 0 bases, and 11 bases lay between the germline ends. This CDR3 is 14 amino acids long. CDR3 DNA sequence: TGTGCCAGCAGCATCCGGGACGGCTCCTACGAGCAGTACTTC. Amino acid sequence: CASSIRDGSYEQYF.

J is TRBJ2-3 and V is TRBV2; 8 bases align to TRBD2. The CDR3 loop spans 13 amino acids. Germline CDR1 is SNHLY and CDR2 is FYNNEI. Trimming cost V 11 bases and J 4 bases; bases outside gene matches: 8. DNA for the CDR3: TGTGCCGGAGAAGTCGGGGGGGCAGATACGCAGTATTTT. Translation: CAGEVGGADTQYF.